The 32 T cell receptor beta chains given below trace back to one sample, sequenced in a study of T cells after yellow fever vaccination. In TCRdb, the 5' RACE reads were re-called with MiXCR into one record per CDR3 protein. The table shows under 200,000 distinct CDR3 sequences, with under 7.5% occurring only once. The sample was CD4+ T cells sorted from PBMCs, taken 5 days after the first yellow fever vaccination. Source of these receptors: a man between 18 and 35 years old who received the YFV17D yellow fever vaccine.

Many counts were recorded for this clonotype. The chain carries TRBV6-2 or TRBV6-3 and TRBJ1-6; no reliable D call. Germline V gene sequence: CDR1 MNHEY, CDR2 SVGEGT. Trimming pared 5 bases from V and 8 bases from J, leaving 7 bases between. The CDR3 is made up of 12 amino acids. CDR3 residues: CASSRTDSPLHF. For the CDR3, the DNA is TGTGCCAGCAGTCGGACCGATTCACCCCTCCACTTT.

There are many counts of this clonotype. V is TRBV5-6 and J is TRBJ2-1; 14 nucleotides line up with TRBD2. V dropped 4 bases and J dropped 5; count of bases not matched to a gene: 2. The germline gives CDR1 SGHDT, CDR2 YYEEEE. The CDR3 totals 15 residues. CDR3 residues: CASSQTSGGDNEQFF. The CDR3 coding sequence is TGTGCCAGCAGCCAGACTAGCGGGGGGGACAATGAGCAGTTCTTC.

This clonotype has a count of ten or more. This chain joins TRBV6-1 and TRBJ1-2; D gene ambiguous. The CDR3 runs to 17 residues. V was cut by 0 bases and J by 4 bases, with 18 bases left in between. In germline, CDR1 is MNHNS, CDR2 SASEGT. In nucleotides, the CDR3 is TGTGCCAGCAGTGAAGCGCCGGGGAAGGTCCTCCGCTATGGCTACACCTTC. It yields the protein CASSEAPGKVLRYGYTF.

The V gene is TRBV20-1, the J gene TRBJ2-1; perhaps TRBD2 as D (6 bases). The V gene lost 4 bases and the J gene lost 1 base, with 8 bases spanning the gap. CDR1 and CDR2 (germline): DFQATT, SNEGSKA (reference sequence). The CDR3 runs 13 residues. The CDR3 region has the DNA TGCAGTGCTAAGGAGGGGTCCTACAATGAGCAGTTCTTC. Translated: CSAKEGSYNEQFF.

V gene TRBV7-9 combines with J gene TRBJ1-5; D is unclear. Trimming left V 5 bases short and J 1 base short, with 9 bases between. CDR1 is SEHNR and CDR2 is FQNEAQ in the germline V gene (reference sequence). This CDR3 is 14 amino acids long. The CDR3 nucleotides are TGTGCCAGCAGCGCGGGAGTGAGCAATCAGCCCCAGCATTTT. This gives the protein CASSAGVSNQPQHF. Filled out from reference TRBV7-9 and TRBJ1-5, the complete variable domain reads DTGVSQNPRHKITKRGQNVTFRCDPISEHNRLYWYRQTLGQGPEFLTYFQNEAQLEKSRLLSDRFSAERPKGSFSTLEIQRTEQGDSAMYLCASSAGVSNQPQHFGDGTRLSIL.

This clonotype has ten or more counts. V usage is TRBV20-1 and J usage is TRBJ2-1, with 8 positions matching TRBD2. CDR1 and CDR2 (germline): DFQATT, SNEGSKA (reference sequence). With V trimmed by 7 bases and J by 2 bases, 10 bases remained unmatched. The CDR3 runs 15 residues. CDR3 amino acids: CSVVSGEPTYNEQFF. DNA for the CDR3: TGCAGTGTAGTTAGCGGGGAGCCCACCTACAATGAGCAGTTCTTC.

This chain uses TRBV5-5 with TRBJ1-4; 9 bases agree with TRBD1. Germline CDR1 reads SGHKS; CDR2 reads YYEKEE (reference sequence). The CDR3 sequence is 15 residues long. The trim removed 2 bases at V and 6 bases at J, leaving 5 bases unmatched. DNA for the CDR3: TGTGCCAGCAGCTTCCTATGGACAGGGGATGAAAAACTGTTTTTT. Its protein product is CASSFLWTGDEKLFF. The complete variable domain, with remaining parts taken from reference TRBV5-5 and TRBJ1-4, reads DAGVTQSPTHLIKTRGQQVTLRCSPISGHKSVSWYQQVLGQGPQFIFQYYEKEERGRGNFPDRFSARQFPNYSSELNVNALLLGDSALYLCASSFLWTGDEKLFFGSGTQLSVL.

This clonotype showed up just a few times. CDR3 in amino acids: CASSQGGSGGAFTDTQYF. DNA for the CDR3: TGTGCCAGCAGCCAAGGAGGGAGCGGGGGGGCTTTCACAGATACGCAGTATTTT. The rearrangement joins TRBV4-2 to TRBJ2-3, with 10 bases identical to TRBD2. The CDR3 extends over 18 amino acids. Germline values: CDR1 LGHNA, CDR2 YNFKEQ. Trimming cost V 1 base and J 2 bases; bases outside gene matches: 9.

This clonotype was observed many times. The chain recombines TRBV7-2 with TRBJ2-5; D may be TRBD1 (6 bases). Germline V gene lookup returns CDR1 SGHTA and CDR2 FQGNSA. V lost 5 bases to trimming and J lost 6 bases, with 22 bases between them. The CDR3 sequence is 16 residues long. CDR3 bases: TGTGCCAGCAGCCAAGAGCCCAGGGGTGGGAGAAAGACCCAGTACTTC. This sequence encodes CASSQEPRGGRKTQYF.

V gene TRBV20-1 combines with J gene TRBJ2-5, with 10 bases matching TRBD2. With 4 bases clipped from V and 7 bases from J, the junction kept 9 bases outside the gene matches. Germline-derived CDR1 and CDR2 are DFQATT and SNEGSKA (reference sequence). CDR3 length equals 14 residues. CDR3 DNA sequence: TGCAGTGCTACAGAACTAGCGGGGTTTGGGACCCAGTACTTC. Translated, it gives CSATELAGFGTQYF.

Ten or more counts support this clonotype. This rearrangement joins TRBV7-2 to TRBJ2-5; 8 nucleotides line up with TRBD2. In germline, CDR1 is SGHTA, CDR2 FQGNSA. V lost 5 bases, J lost 9 bases, and 8 bases stayed unmatched. The CDR3 is made up of 13 amino acids. The chain's CDR3 is CASSDPGLGSQYF. In DNA, the CDR3 is TGTGCCAGCAGCGATCCGGGACTAGGGTCCCAGTACTTC.

There are many counts of this clonotype. The chain links TRBV20-1 to TRBJ2-1; TRBD2 matches at 12 bases. This CDR3 is 15 amino acids long. The trim removed 2 bases at V and 1 base at J, leaving 0 bases unmatched. Germline CDR1 DFQATT, CDR2 SNEGSKA (reference sequence). In DNA form, the CDR3 reads TGCAGTGCTAGACTAGCGGGGGGGTCCTACAATGAGCAGTTCTTC. As protein: CSARLAGGSYNEQFF.

This clonotype was counted a few times. The rearrangement uses TRBV20-1 and TRBJ1-4; possible D gene TRBD1, 5 bases. Germline V CDR1 and CDR2: DFQATT, SNEGSKA (reference sequence). The CDR3 runs to 11 residues. The V gene lost 5 bases and the J gene lost 8 bases, with 9 bases spanning the gap. The CDR3 DNA follows: TGCAGTGCTGCCCGGGGGGAAAAACTGTTTTTT. Its protein product is CSAARGEKLFF.

CDR3 residues: CASSLDHDTEAFF. For the CDR3, the DNA is TGTGCCAGCAGCTTAGATCATGACACTGAAGCTTTCTTT. The V and J genes are TRBV11-3 and TRBJ1-1; D ambiguous. The ends were cut back, 0 bases at V and 3 bases at J, with 5 bases in the middle. Germline V gene sequence: CDR1 SGHNT, CDR2 YENEEA. The CDR3 loop spans 13 amino acids.

Many counts were recorded for this clonotype. J is TRBJ2-2 and V is TRBV5-1; D ambiguous. The CDR3 consists of 14 residues. V lost 0 bases and J lost 6, with 9 bases in between. CDR1 is SGHRS, CDR2 YFSETQ, per germline. The CDR3 spells CASSLGMGPGELFF. DNA for the CDR3: TGCGCCAGCAGCTTGGGGATGGGTCCCGGGGAGCTGTTTTTT.

This clonotype was recorded at least ten times. V and J are TRBV5-1 and TRBJ2-3, with 7 bases that match TRBD1. Germline trimming cut 5 bases from V and 4 bases from J; bases unmatched to any gene: 10. Germline V gene data show CDR1 as SGHRS and CDR2 as YFSETQ. This CDR3 spans 15 amino acids. This chain's CDR3 is CASRRRTGDADTQYF. The CDR3 DNA reads TGCGCCAGCAGGCGCCGAACAGGGGATGCAGATACGCAGTATTTT.

This clonotype appeared a few times. The chain links TRBV18 to TRBJ2-1; TRBD2 matches 15 bases. V was pared by 5 bases and J by 8 bases, with 7 bases of the junction left unmatched. There are 16 residues in the CDR3. CDR1 and CDR2 (germline): KGHSH, LQKENI. The CDR3 reads CASSTGLAGGQDEQFF. The CDR3 DNA sequence: TGTGCCAGCTCAACAGGACTAGCGGGGGGGCAGGATGAGCAGTTCTTC.

This clonotype was seen ten or more times. CDR3 sequence reads: CASSLIFGQNTEAFF. CDR3 nucleotide sequence: TGTGCCAGCAGCTTGATATTCGGGCAGAACACTGAAGCTTTCTTT. This chain joins TRBV5-6 and TRBJ1-1; D remains unclear. Germline V gene sequence: CDR1 SGHDT, CDR2 YYEEEE. V lost 1 base and J lost 1, with 11 bases in between. The CDR3 is 15 residues long.

This clonotype was counted only a few times. V gene TRBV5-6 combines with J gene TRBJ2-3, with 7 positions matching TRBD1. The V segment lost 0 bases and the J segment 9 bases; nucleotides outside the gene matches: 7. The germline CDR1 and CDR2 sequences are SGHDT and YYEEEE. The CDR3 spans 14 residues. The chain's CDR3 is CASSLARQGDTQYF. The CDR3 nucleotides read TGTGCCAGCAGCTTGGCCCGGCAGGGGGACACGCAGTATTTT.

This clonotype was counted ten times or more. The chain couples TRBV12-3 or TRBV12-4 to TRBJ2-2; D is perhaps TRBD2 (5 bases). Trimming cost V 6 bases and J 6 bases, with 23 bases left between them. This CDR3 is 17 amino acids long. CDR3 nucleotide sequence: TGTGCCAGCAGCCCACAACTTTGGACTGTTAGCTCCGGGGAGCTGTTTTTT. The encoded protein is CASSPQLWTVSSGELFF.

This chain joins TRBV28 and TRBJ2-5, with D tentatively TRBD2 (6 bases). The CDR3 length is 13 residues. Germline V lookup: CDR1 MDHEN, CDR2 SYDVKM. The V and J ends lost 6 bases and 5 bases respectively, with 13 bases between them. The CDR3, as DNA: TGTGCCAGCAGCGGGACTCCCACGGAGACCCAGTACTTC. Translated, it gives CASSGTPTETQYF.

This clonotype showed up just a few times. This rearrangement joins TRBV18 to TRBJ1-5; the match to TRBD1 covers 8 bases. V lost 1 base, J lost 7 bases, and 6 bases stayed unmatched. The germline V gene encodes CDR1 KGHSH and CDR2 LQKENI. CDR3 length: 15 residues. CDR3 protein: CASSPHVGQGQPQHF. As DNA, the CDR3 is TGTGCCAGCTCACCACATGTAGGACAGGGACAGCCCCAGCATTTT.

Of note for this clonotype: An end of the junction differs from the germline gene, which may be a read error. The CDR3 DNA reads as TGTACCAGCAGTTACAGAGGGGCGGGAGGAGGAACTGAAGCTTTCTTT. Translation gives CTSSYRGAGGGTEAFF. V is TRBV6-5 and J is TRBJ1-1, with D possibly TRBD1 on 5 matching bases. This CDR3 has 16 amino acids. Germline CDR1 and CDR2: MNHEY and SVGAGI.

The chain recombines TRBV21-1 with TRBJ2-7; the table's D call, TRBD1, was not checked against the DNA. TRBV21-1 is tagged as a pseudogene. The CDR3 is 15 residues long. The CDR3 reads CASSKGGKGTYEQYV. The CDR3 DNA reads TGTGCCAGCAGCAAAGGAGGGAAGGGAACCTACGAGCAGTACGTC.

This clonotype was observed many times. The chain carries TRBV20-1 and TRBJ2-3; a possible D gene is TRBD1 (5 bases). The CDR3 spans 11 residues. The germline gives CDR1 DFQATT, CDR2 SNEGSKA (reference sequence). Between the trimmed V and J ends, which lost 5 bases and 7 bases, there was a span of 10 bases. The CDR3 nucleotides read TGCAGTGCTCAGGGCCAGCATACGCAGTATTTT. Its translation is CSAQGQHTQYF.

At least ten counts were recorded for this clonotype. The gene calls are TRBV28 and TRBJ1-5, with D perhaps TRBD1 (5 bases). Germline V gives CDR1 MDHEN, CDR2 SYDVKM. This CDR3 contains 14 residues. The V and J ends lost 4 bases and 6 bases respectively, with 13 bases between them. This CDR3 reads CASSSAGSAQPQHF. In DNA, the CDR3 is TGTGCCAGCAGTTCCGCAGGGAGTGCTCAGCCCCAGCATTTT.

This clonotype was observed at least ten times. The chain employs TRBV6-2 or TRBV6-3 and TRBJ2-7; 10 bases fit TRBD2. The CDR3 loop spans 15 amino acids. Trimming removed 4 bases from V and 2 bases from J; junction bases left unmatched: 5. Germline V gene sequence: CDR1 MNHEY, CDR2 SVGEGT. The CDR3 spells CASSWGLARTYEQYF. The CDR3 DNA sequence: TGTGCCAGCAGTTGGGGACTAGCGAGAACCTACGAGCAGTACTTC.

This clonotype has a count of ten or more. The J gene is TRBJ2-5, the V gene TRBV18; no reliable D call. The V end lost 3 bases, the J end lost 2 bases, and 7 bases lay between the germline ends. CDR3 length equals 13 residues. Germline values: CDR1 KGHSH, CDR2 LQKENI. Here the CDR3 reads CASSPTAQETQYF. For the CDR3, the DNA is TGTGCCAGCTCACCGACCGCGCAAGAGACCCAGTACTTC.

In its sample, this clonotype was seen many times. The J gene is TRBJ1-3, the V gene TRBV7-2; D remains unclear. CDR1 and CDR2 from the germline V gene are SGHTA and FQGNSA. V lost 1 base and J lost 0, with 4 bases in between. This CDR3 contains 14 residues. DNA for the CDR3: TGTGCCAGCAGCTTAGGAGTCTCTGGAAACACCATATATTTT. Its translation: CASSLGVSGNTIYF.

This chain uses TRBV6-6 with TRBJ2-5; no firm D call. Germline V gene data show CDR1 as MNHNY and CDR2 as SVGAGI (reference sequence). The CDR3 is 12 amino acids. Trimming pared 7 bases from V and 7 bases from J, leaving 13 bases between. The CDR3 bases are TGTGCCAGCACGGGCCATAAGACGACCCAGTACTTC. It codes for CASTGHKTTQYF.

This clonotype was found many times. At one of its ends the junction is not consistent with the germline gene, which may arise from a read error. This chain connects TRBV10-3 to TRBJ2-5, with 9 bases fitting TRBD2. CDR1 is ENHRY, CDR2 SYGVKD, per germline. The CDR3 is made up of 13 amino acids. The CDR3 spells CAISESAGGTQYF. In nucleotides, the CDR3 is TGTGCCATCAGTGAGTCGGCGGGGGGGACCCAATACTTC.

V gene TRBV9 combines with J gene TRBJ2-5, with 8 bases lining up with TRBD1. J gave up 5 bases and V 3 bases, and 9 bases lay outside the gene matches. The CDR3 loop spans 15 amino acids. Germline V gene data show CDR1 as SGDLS and CDR2 as YYNGEE. CDR3 in amino acids: CASSDQGARGETQYF. The CDR3 DNA sequence: TGTGCCAGCAGCGATCAGGGGGCGCGAGGGGAGACCCAGTACTTC.